The 30 T cell receptor beta chains given below trace back to one sample, sequenced in a study of blood T cells in healthy people across ages. The authors ran a second PCR of roughly 6 to 12 cycles using a sample-barcoded 5' primer and a J-beta primer mix. Each CDR3 protein is one row after TCRdb ran MiXCR on the 5' RACE reads. Of 1.5 million to 2 million distinct CDR3 sequences detected, less than 50% appear once; the ten largest clones hold approximately 2.1%. Sequenced: blood. All receptors derive from a woman in her 40s in good health.

As for this clonotype: A clone one base away is much larger, so this may be a read error. In DNA form, the CDR3 reads TGTGCCAGCAGCTTAGAGGTCCGCGGGGGGGGCGGCGATGAGCAGTACTTC. Its protein is CASSLEVRGGGGDEQYF. The chain employs TRBV11-1 and TRBJ2-5; 9 nucleotides agree with TRBD2. CDR3 length: 17 amino acids. Germline loops: CDR1 SGHAT, CDR2 FQDESV (reference sequence). Losses at the gene ends were 1 base for V and 11 bases for J; bases not matched to a gene: 17. Filled out from reference TRBV11-1 and TRBJ2-5, the complete variable domain reads EAEVAQSPRYKITEKSQAVAFWCDPISGHATLYWYRQILGQGPELLVQFQDESVVDDSQLPKDRFSAERLKGVDSTLKIQPAELGDSAMYLCASSLEVRGGGGDEQYFGPGTRLLVL.

This clonotype has only a few counts. The rearrangement links TRBV10-3 to TRBJ2-4; weak D call: TRBD2 (7 bases). The end of the DNA aligns better with TRBJ2-7, so the J call may be wrong. CDR1 is ENHRY and CDR2 is SYGVKD in the germline V gene. This CDR3 comprises 13 residues. The CDR3 nucleotides read TGTGCCATCAGGGCGGGGGCATGGGTCGAGCAGTACTTC. Its translation: CAIRAGAWVEQYF.

CDR3 loop: CASSPPNQPQHF. CDR3 coding DNA: TGTGCCAGCTCACCTCCTAATCAGCCCCAGCATTTT. The V gene is TRBV18, the J gene TRBJ1-5; D is unclear. The V and J ends lost 3 bases and 4 bases respectively, with 4 bases between them. CDR1 and CDR2 from the germline V gene are KGHSH and LQKENI. The CDR3 loop spans 12 amino acids.

Note on this clonotype: Mismatch with germline at one junction end may stem from a read error. This chain uses TRBV2 with TRBJ2-1; TRBD2 matches at 8 bases. The CDR3 length is 14 residues. Germline values: CDR1 SNHLY, CDR2 FYNNEI. The DNA of the CDR3 is TGTGCCAGCAGCCAACTAGCGGAAAGGAATGAGCCGTTCTTC. Translation: CASSQLAERNEPFF.

This clonotype came up many times. The chain joins TRBV5-1 to TRBJ2-7; a weak D match, TRBD2 (5 bases). The germline gives CDR1 SGHRS, CDR2 YFSETQ. The V end lost 4 bases, the J end lost 5 bases, and 10 bases lay between the germline ends. The CDR3 runs 12 residues. CDR3 DNA sequence: TGCGCCAGCAGCCTGGAGGCGGACGAGCAGTACTTC. It translates to CASSLEADEQYF.

There are a few counts of this clonotype. The CDR3 loop reads CASSSKQGRRTDTQYF. The DNA for the CDR3 is TGTGCCAGCAGCTCGAAACAGGGAAGGAGAACAGATACGCAGTATTTT. V is TRBV5-6 and J is TRBJ2-3, with D perhaps matching TRBD1 (6 bases). CDR3 length: 16 amino acids. The germline gives CDR1 SGHDT, CDR2 YYEEEE. The V end lost 3 bases, the J end lost 3 bases, and 17 bases lay between the germline ends.

V gene TRBV15 combines with J gene TRBJ2-1; TRBD1 matches at 7 bases. Trimming removed 6 bases from V and 6 bases from J; junction bases left unmatched: 8. Germline V lookup: CDR1 LNHNV, CDR2 YYDKDF (reference sequence). The CDR3 sequence is 14 residues long. As DNA, the CDR3 is TGTGCCACCAGGGAGCGGACAGGTAGCAATGAGCAGTTCTTC. This gives the protein CATRERTGSNEQFF.

The chain links TRBV7-2 to TRBJ1-2, with 12 bases lining up with TRBD1. The trim removed 3 bases at V and 8 bases at J, leaving 4 bases unmatched. Germline-derived CDR1 and CDR2 are SGHTA and FQGNSA. CDR3 length: 14 residues. CDR3 region: CASSFKGTGGGYTF. CDR3 coding DNA: TGTGCCAGCAGCTTCAAGGGGACAGGGGGCGGCTACACCTTC.

This clonotype was seen a few times. The rearrangement links TRBV12-3 or TRBV12-4 to TRBJ1-2; 12 positions agree with TRBD1. Unmatched junction bases numbered 5, after V lost 7 bases and J lost 5 bases. This CDR3 region has 14 residues. Written as DNA, the CDR3 is TGTGCCAGCACCGGGACAGGGGGCTTTTATGGCTACACCTTC. Translating gives CASTGTGGFYGYTF.

The genes are TRBV5-1 and TRBJ2-1; TRBD1 aligns across 7 bases. Germline CDR1 SGHRS, CDR2 YFSETQ. V lost 4 bases to trimming and J lost 12 bases; unmatched junction nucleotides: 19. The CDR3 length is 16 residues. CDR3 residues: CASSIERRDSPLGQFF. For the CDR3, the DNA is TGCGCCAGCAGCATTGAACGTCGGGACAGCCCCCTGGGGCAGTTCTTC.

The chain recombines TRBV6-5 with TRBJ2-5; D unresolved. CDR1 and CDR2 (germline): MNHEY, SVGAGI. V lost 6 bases and J 5 bases, leaving 16 bases between the germline ends. The CDR3 contains 14 residues. The DNA for the CDR3 is TGTGCCAGCAGCCAGCGACGGTTGTTGGAGACCCAGTACTTC. Encoded protein: CASSQRRLLETQYF.

The J gene is TRBJ2-3, the V gene TRBV4-2, with D maybe TRBD2 (7 bases). The CDR3 loop spans 14 amino acids. The V gene's germline CDR1 is LGHNA and CDR2 YNFKEQ. V was trimmed by 4 bases and J by 5 bases, leaving 13 bases between them. DNA for the CDR3: TGTGCCAGCAGCCGGGGGGGCGGAGGAGATACGCAGTATTTT. It yields the protein CASSRGGGGDTQYF.

This sequence joins TRBV5-1 and TRBJ2-1, with 10 positions matching TRBD2. Trimming took 7 bases from V and 1 from J; bases not matched to a gene: 11. The CDR3 loop spans 17 amino acids. Germline V lookup: CDR1 SGHRS, CDR2 YFSETQ. The CDR3: CASLRDSGGVSYNEQFF. The CDR3 DNA follows: TGCGCCAGCCTTAGGGACAGCGGGGGGGTATCCTACAATGAGCAGTTCTTC.

Note on this clonotype: This may be a read error, as it is one base from a much larger clone. The gene calls are TRBV6-5 and TRBJ1-2; tentatively, D is TRBD1 (5 bases). Germline CDR1 is MNHEY and CDR2 is SVGAGI. The CDR3 is made up of 12 amino acids. The CDR3 reads CASSYGGDGCTF. The CDR3 bases are TGTGCCAGCAGTTACGGAGGGGATGGCTGCACCTTC.

The rearrangement uses TRBV7-9 and TRBJ2-7; 7 bases align to TRBD1. Germline trimming cut 3 bases from V and 6 bases from J; bases unmatched to any gene: 5. This CDR3 spans 13 amino acids. From germline, CDR1 is SEHNR and CDR2 FQNEAQ (reference sequence). In DNA form, the CDR3 reads TGTGCCAGCAGCTTCCTGGGACAGACCGAGCAGTACTTC. Its translation: CASSFLGQTEQYF.

The V call is TRBV27, the J call TRBJ2-4, with 15 bases aligning to TRBD2. V shed 1 base and J 0 bases; nucleotides not matched to a gene: 13. Germline V gene sequence: CDR1 MNHEY, CDR2 SMNVEV (reference sequence). The CDR3 length is 22 residues. CDR3 amino acids: CASSLYGTSGGPSYLAKNIQYF. The CDR3 DNA sequence: TGTGCCAGCAGTTTATATGGGACTAGCGGGGGGCCCTCTTATTTAGCCAAAAACATTCAGTACTTC.

The rearrangement links TRBV27 to TRBJ2-7; no definite D call. Trimming stripped 1 base from V and 2 bases from J, with 9 bases between. The CDR3 sequence is 14 residues long. Per the germline V gene, CDR1 is MNHEY and CDR2 is SMNVEV (reference sequence). Written as DNA, the CDR3 is TGTGCCAGCAGTTTATTTCTAGGTACCTACGAGCAGTACTTC. Encoded protein: CASSLFLGTYEQYF.

The gene calls are TRBV4-2 and TRBJ2-7; 10 bases line up with TRBD2. The J call may not be correct, given that the DNA end is closer to TRBJ2-5. The CDR3 sequence is 17 residues long. Germline CDR1 and CDR2: LGHNA and YNFKEQ. The CDR3 region is CASSRVASGGGGETQYF. The CDR3 DNA reads TGTGCCAGCAGCCGAGTTGCTAGCGGGGGAGGGGGGGAGACCCAGTACTTC.

This chain connects TRBV2 to TRBJ2-3; D not certain. V shed 8 bases and J shed 1 base, with 13 bases lying between them. Germline V lookup: CDR1 SNHLY, CDR2 FYNNEI. This CDR3 is 14 amino acids long. CDR3 protein: CASHRHMGTDTQYF. DNA for the CDR3: TGTGCCAGCCACAGACATATGGGCACAGATACGCAGTATTTT.

This chain uses TRBV7-8 with TRBJ1-6; the D gene is possibly TRBD1 (5 bases). V lost 1 base and J 10 bases, leaving 14 bases between the germline ends. CDR1 is SGHVS, CDR2 FQNEAQ, per germline. The CDR3 runs 15 residues. The CDR3 DNA is TGTGCCAGCAGCTTAGGCACCCAGGGAGAATCACCCCTCCACTTT. Protein: CASSLGTQGESPLHF. Together with reference TRBV7-8 and TRBJ1-6, the CDR3 gives the full variable domain: GAGVSQSPRYKVAKRGQDVALRCDPISGHVSLFWYQQALGQGPEFLTYFQNEAQLDKSGLPSDRFFAERPEGSVSTLKIQRTQQEDSAVYLCASSLGTQGESPLHFGNGTRLTVT.

The chain carries TRBV12-3 or TRBV12-4 and TRBJ1-1; D may be TRBD1 (6 bases). The V end lost 2 bases, the J end lost 3 bases, and 19 bases lay between the germline ends. This CDR3 is 17 amino acids long. CDR3 nucleotide sequence: TGTGCCAGCAGTTTAAGGTCGGGACACTCCAAGGACACTGAAGCTTTCTTT. As protein: CASSLRSGHSKDTEAFF.

As concerns this clonotype: A much more abundant neighbour one base away suggests this may be a read error. The chain links TRBV7-2 to TRBJ2-1; 8 bases are a match to TRBD1. CDR1 is SGHTA, CDR2 FQGNSA, per germline. This CDR3 region has 12 residues. Trimming removed 5 bases from V and 8 bases from J; junction bases left unmatched: 2. The DNA for the CDR3 is TGTGCCAGCAGCGTGACAGGGGATGAGCAGTTCTTC. Protein product: CASSVTGDEQFF.

The chain carries TRBV27 and TRBJ2-3; 8 bases map to TRBD2. V lost 5 bases to trimming and J lost 1 base; unmatched junction nucleotides: 8. Germline loops: CDR1 MNHEY, CDR2 SMNVEV (reference sequence). The CDR3 sequence is 16 residues long. CDR3 in DNA: TGTGCCAGCAGTCCCCGGGTCGGGGGGGGCACAGATACGCAGTATTTT. Translating it yields CASSPRVGGGTDTQYF.

V gene TRBV28 combines with J gene TRBJ1-1, with a tentative D call TRBD1 (5 bases). CDR1 is MDHEN, CDR2 SYDVKM, per germline. This CDR3 has 15 residues. Deletions cut 5 bases from V and 1 base from J, with 14 bases between. CDR3 protein: CASSRATTGNTEAFF. In nucleotides, the CDR3 is TGTGCCAGCAGTCGCGCGACTACAGGGAACACTGAAGCTTTCTTT.

The chain joins TRBV21-1 to TRBJ1-2; the table's D gene call, TRBD1, was not cross checked with the DNA. TRBV21-1 is reported as a pseudogene. The CDR3 totals 14 residues. Here the CDR3 reads CASTSQGIDDGYTF. The CDR3 DNA follows: TGTGCCAGCACCTCACAGGGAATCGACGATGGCTACACCTTC.

The gene calls are TRBV6-2 or TRBV6-3 and TRBJ2-7; 14 bases fit TRBD2. The CDR3 has 18 amino acids. CDR1 is MNHEY and CDR2 is SVGEGT in the germline V gene. V was pared by 2 bases and J by 3 bases, with 9 bases of the junction left unmatched. This CDR3 is CASSYTRTSGGFFYEQYF. The CDR3 DNA reads as TGTGCCAGCAGTTACACAAGGACTAGCGGGGGGTTTTTCTACGAGCAGTACTTC.

The V call is TRBV5-5, the J call TRBJ2-7, with D unclear. From germline, CDR1 is SGHKS and CDR2 YYEKEE (reference sequence). This CDR3 is built from 15 residues. V shed 0 bases and J shed 2 bases, with 12 bases lying between them. CDR3 loop: CASSLGVLQPYEQYF. DNA of the CDR3: TGTGCCAGCAGCTTGGGGGTTTTGCAACCCTACGAGCAGTACTTC.

Here the CDR3 DNA reads TGCAGCGGGGGGACAGGGACTGAAAAACTGTTTTTT. Translated, it gives CSGGTGTEKLFF. The rearrangement links TRBV29-1 to TRBJ1-4, with 9 positions matching TRBD1. Germline V CDR1 and CDR2: SQVTM, ANQGSEA. J was trimmed by 7 bases and V by 7 bases; bases with no gene match: 4. This CDR3 is 12 amino acids long.

V is TRBV7-2 and J is TRBJ1-2; no clear D. The ends were cut back, 7 bases at V and 11 bases at J, with 26 bases in the middle. The CDR3 has 15 residues. Germline CDR1 reads SGHTA; CDR2 reads FQGNSA. CDR3: CASTPSDRTFWMYTF. The CDR3 DNA follows: TGTGCCAGCACCCCCTCAGACCGGACTTTTTGGATGTACACCTTC.

The chain combines TRBV7-2 with TRBJ1-2; D uncertain. Trimming stripped 6 bases from V and 3 bases from J, with 14 bases between. CDR3 length: 14 amino acids. The germline V gene has CDR1 SGHTA and CDR2 FQGNSA. The CDR3 loop reads CASRPGGIDYGYTF. DNA of the CDR3: TGTGCCAGCAGGCCGGGAGGGATTGACTATGGCTACACCTTC. Filled out from reference TRBV7-2 and TRBJ1-2, the complete variable domain reads GAGVSQSPSNKVTEKGKDVELRCDPISGHTALYWYRQSLGQGLEFLIYFQGNSAPDKSGLPSDRFSAERTGGSVSTLTIQRTQQEDSAVYLCASRPGGIDYGYTFGSGTRLTVV.